The sequence of this T cell receptor beta chain was determined in a study of CD8+ T cells in alopecia areata. Overall study context: Tofacitinib treatment spanned 6 to 18 months, with 6 months off drug afterward. Study-wide findings and caveats: In blood and scalp, many expanded lesional clones persisted during tofacitinib.

The sample's treatment: oral pan-JAK inhibitor, 5-10 mg twice daily. This clone appeared a few times. Its antigen is unknown. Germline CDR1 reads SEHNR; CDR2 reads FQNEAQ (reference sequence). Germline trimming cut 5 bases from V and 1 base from J; bases unmatched to any gene: 10. The CDR3 length is 17 residues. Extracted from the samples, RNA was reverse transcribed into cDNA to serve as the sequencing template. Sequenced by immunoSEQ multiplex PCR; TCRdb stores in-frame clones only, minus some. The table lists some 95,000 clones, around 47% of them singletons, with roughly 18% in the top ten. The chain has TRBV7-9 and TRBJ2-5; 10 nucleotides align to TRBD2. The TCR sequence derives from a human donor with alopecia areata. Sequencing was performed on CD8+ T cells sorted from blood, taken at week 24, from a patient treated with tofacitinib. CDR3 bases: TGTGCCAGCAGCCCAGCGCTTAGCGGGAGGCCCCAAGAGACCCAGTACTTC. It encodes CASSPALSGRPQETQYF.